A single sample is the source of the 27 T cell receptor beta chains below, sequenced in a study of technical replicates of blood from several donors (dated 2017 in TCRdb). Library method: the immunoSEQ multiplex PCR assay. The clones in this table, taken by TCRdb from immuneACCESS, are in-frame only. Not every clone is retained; where verified, under half of the shortfall comes from an unresolved V gene, and the cause of the rest is unknown. In all, the sample holds 75,000 to 90,000 clones, and over 90% of those were seen once. Jointly, the top ten make up about 0.4% of the sample. The source material was T cells isolated from PBMCs. The receptors come from a human donor in good health.

The J gene is TRBJ2-5, the V gene TRBV19, with TRBD1 as a possible D gene (5 bases). The length of the CDR3 is 15 residues. Trimming stripped 5 bases from V and 7 bases from J, with 20 bases between. Germline V gives CDR1 LNHDA, CDR2 SQIVND (reference sequence). CDR3 nucleotides: TGTGCCAGTAGTTTGTGGGGCAGGCGATCCGGGACCCAGTACTTC. This gives the protein CASSLWGRRSGTQYF. The full variable domain, with the rest looked up from reference TRBV19 and TRBJ2-5, is DGGITQSPKYLFRKEGQNVTLSCEQNLNHDAMYWYRQDPGQGLRLIYYSQIVNDFQKGDIAEGYSVSREKKESFPLTVTSAQKNPTAFYLCASSLWGRRSGTQYFGPGTRLLVL.

The CDR3 loop is CAIGPGQLNYGYTF. The CDR3 DNA sequence: TGTGCCATCGGCCCGGGACAGCTAAACTATGGCTACACCTTC. V is TRBV19 and J is TRBJ1-2; the match to TRBD1 covers 7 bases. Germline loops: CDR1 LNHDA, CDR2 SQIVND (reference sequence). V shed 10 bases, J shed 2 bases, and the junction held 10 bases outside the gene matches. The CDR3 has 14 residues.

The rearrangement links TRBV7-2 to TRBJ1-5, with a weak D call TRBD1 (6 bases). The CDR3 has 15 residues. V lost 2 bases and J lost 4, with 12 bases in between. Germline assignment: CDR1 SGHTA and CDR2 FQGNSA. CDR3 protein: CASSLRGARNQPQHF. The CDR3 bases are TGTGCCAGCAGCTTACGGGGGGCGAGAAATCAGCCCCAGCATTTT.

The chain couples TRBV19 to TRBJ2-1; 13 bases agree with TRBD2. Trimming removed 6 bases from V and 13 bases from J; junction bases left unmatched: 9. The CDR3 sequence is 14 residues long. Germline CDR1 is LNHDA and CDR2 is SQIVND (reference sequence). The CDR3 protein is CASSPGLAGFSQFF. The CDR3 DNA reads TGTGCCAGTAGCCCGGGACTAGCGGGATTCAGTCAGTTCTTC.

This clone was recorded once. This chain links TRBV4-1 with TRBJ2-3, with D perhaps matching TRBD2 (6 bases). Germline CDR1 reads MGHRA; CDR2 reads YSYEKL. The V gene lost 4 bases and the J gene lost 0 bases, with 11 bases spanning the gap. The CDR3 covers 15 residues. The chain's CDR3 is CASSPGTSSTDTQYF. CDR3 DNA sequence: TGCGCCAGCAGCCCCGGGACTTCTAGCACAGATACGCAGTATTTT.

The chain carries TRBV18 and TRBJ2-3; TRBD2 matches 7 bases. Germline V gene data show CDR1 as KGHSH and CDR2 as LQKENI. The CDR3 spans 14 residues. The J segment lost 6 bases and the V segment lost 0 bases, leaving 3 bases of the junction unmatched. The CDR3 loop is CASSPPAGADTQYF. Here the CDR3 DNA reads TGTGCCAGCTCACCACCGGCGGGAGCGGATACGCAGTATTTT. Full variable domain (remainder filled in from reference TRBV18 and TRBJ2-3): NAGVMQNPRHLVRRRGQEARLRCSPMKGHSHVYWYRQLPEEGLKFMVYLQKENIIDESGMPKERFSAEFPKEGPSILRIQQVVRGDSAAYFCASSPPAGADTQYFGPGTRLTVL.

The rearrangement links TRBV5-4 to TRBJ1-1, with D unclear. The CDR3 length is 12 residues. The V gene lost 7 bases and the J gene lost 3 bases, with 10 bases spanning the gap. In germline, CDR1 is SGHNT, CDR2 YYREEE (reference sequence). Written as DNA, the CDR3 is TGTGCCAGCGTGGGCCCGGACACTGAAGCTTTCTTT. This translates into CASVGPDTEAFF.

V and J are TRBV27 and TRBJ2-1; weak D call: TRBD2 (5 bases). The CDR3 is 16 residues long. The germline V gene encodes CDR1 MNHEY and CDR2 SMNVEV (reference sequence). V lost 3 bases and J lost 4, with 16 bases in between. CDR3 in amino acids: CASSFLAGFNYNEQFF. DNA of the CDR3: TGTGCCAGCAGTTTTCTTGCGGGCTTTAATTACAATGAGCAGTTCTTC.

This sequence joins TRBV7-9 and TRBJ1-3; perhaps TRBD1 as D (6 bases). The V end lost 5 bases, the J end lost 8 bases, and 19 bases lay between the germline ends. Germline assignment: CDR1 SEHNR and CDR2 FQNEAQ (reference sequence). The length of the CDR3 is 15 residues. The CDR3 nucleotides read TGTGCCAGCAGCCCCGGACAGAATCTAAAGGACACCATATATTTT. This sequence encodes CASSPGQNLKDTIYF.

This clone was detected once. The chain couples TRBV14 to TRBJ2-1, with 10 bases matching TRBD1. J lost 2 bases, V lost 4 bases, and 5 bases had no gene match. This CDR3 is built from 16 residues. The germline V gene encodes CDR1 SGHDN and CDR2 FVKESK. For the CDR3, the DNA is TGTGCCAGCAGCCTTACCGGGACAGGGGCCTACAATGAGCAGTTCTTC. It yields the protein CASSLTGTGAYNEQFF.

The V and J genes are TRBV19 and TRBJ1-5; D gene ambiguous. The CDR3 loop spans 13 amino acids. The germline V gene encodes CDR1 LNHDA and CDR2 SQIVND (reference sequence). Trimming took off 7 bases at V and 5 bases at J, with 12 bases between the two ends. In nucleotides, the CDR3 is TGTGCCAGTAATCTGCCGGGATATCAGCCCCAGCATTTT. It specifies CASNLPGYQPQHF.

The CDR3 loop is CAISESIAGGPTGELFF. The CDR3 region has the DNA TGTGCCATCAGTGAGTCAATAGCGGGAGGGCCTACCGGGGAGCTGTTTTTT. This chain links TRBV10-3 with TRBJ2-2; 11 bases fit TRBD2. After removal of 0 bases from V and 5 bases from J, the junction contained 5 bases not matched to a gene. The germline V gene encodes CDR1 ENHRY and CDR2 SYGVKD. The CDR3 is 17 residues long.

This chain links TRBV2 with TRBJ1-1; 7 bases are a match to TRBD1. The CDR3 runs 12 residues. V lost 5 bases and J lost 10; bases outside the gene matches: 7. Germline CDR1 reads SNHLY; CDR2 reads FYNNEI. CDR3 loop: CASSSTGERAFF. CDR3 DNA sequence: TGTGCCAGCAGTTCCACAGGGGAGAGAGCTTTCTTT.

V gene TRBV11-3 combines with J gene TRBJ2-6, with TRBD1 matching 7 bases. V lost 3 bases and J lost 0; bases outside the gene matches: 5. CDR3 size: 17 residues. Germline assignment: CDR1 SGHNT and CDR2 YENEEA. The CDR3 reads CASSFSQGISGANVLTF. The CDR3 bases are TGTGCCAGCAGCTTTTCACAGGGGATCTCTGGGGCCAACGTCCTGACTTTC.

This clone appeared once. The CDR3 loop is CASSVVEGRYNEQFF. The CDR3 coding sequence is TGCGCCAGCAGCGTGGTGGAGGGCCGCTACAATGAGCAGTTCTTC. The J gene is TRBJ2-1, the V gene TRBV5-1, with D maybe TRBD2 (6 bases). The CDR3 is 15 amino acids. CDR1 is SGHRS and CDR2 is YFSETQ in the germline V gene. V was pared by 4 bases and J by 3 bases, with 14 bases between.

The chain uses TRBV6-5 and TRBJ2-5; perhaps TRBD2 as D (6 bases). V lost 6 bases and J lost 2, with 16 bases in between. This CDR3 has 15 residues. Germline CDR1 reads MNHEY; CDR2 reads SVGAGI. The CDR3 DNA is TGTGCCAGCAGACGCGGACCGGGGGTACAAGAGACCCAGTACTTC. This codes for CASRRGPGVQETQYF.

V and J are TRBV7-8 and TRBJ1-1, with D perhaps TRBD1 (5 bases). Trimming left V 7 bases short and J 4 bases short, with 19 bases between. This CDR3 contains 15 residues. CDR1 and CDR2 from the germline V gene are SGHVS and FQNEAQ. CDR3 amino acids: CASTIPGEHGTEAFF. The CDR3 region has the DNA TGTGCCAGCACCATCCCGGGGGAACATGGCACTGAAGCTTTCTTT.

The gene calls are TRBV11-3 and TRBJ2-7, with 8 bases fitting TRBD1. The CDR3 has 13 residues. Germline loops: CDR1 SGHNT, CDR2 YENEEA. The ends lost 1 base at V and 5 bases at J; junction bases unmatched: 1. The CDR3 DNA is TGTGCCAGCAGCTTAGCAGGGGGCAACGAGCAGTACTTC. Protein sequence: CASSLAGGNEQYF.

The V call is TRBV7-3, the J call TRBJ2-7, with a tentative D call TRBD2 (6 bases). V lost 4 bases and J lost 2, with 15 bases in between. Germline CDR1 SGHTA, CDR2 FQGTGA. This CDR3 is built from 15 residues. CDR3 bases: TGTGCCAGCAGCTCATCCGGGACTTCAACCTACGAGCAGTACTTC. Amino acids: CASSSSGTSTYEQYF.

V usage is TRBV2 and J usage is TRBJ2-2; a possible D gene is TRBD2 (5 bases). V lost 2 bases, J lost 4 bases, and 14 bases lay in between. This CDR3 is 16 amino acids long. CDR1 and CDR2 (germline): SNHLY, FYNNEI. CDR3: CASSELGARGTGELFF. The CDR3, as DNA: TGTGCCAGCAGTGAATTAGGCGCTCGGGGCACCGGGGAGCTGTTTTTT.

The chain employs TRBV7-3 and TRBJ2-7; the match to TRBD2 covers 10 bases. Germline V gene sequence: CDR1 SGHTA, CDR2 FQGTGA. V lost 6 bases to trimming and J lost 3 bases; unmatched junction nucleotides: 8. The CDR3 consists of 15 residues. This chain's CDR3 is CASSRNSGRYYEQYF. Here the CDR3 DNA reads TGTGCCAGCAGTCGAAATAGCGGGAGGTACTACGAGCAGTACTTC.

The rearrangement links TRBV23-1 to TRBJ2-7; tentatively, D is TRBD1 (6 bases). TRBV23-1 belongs to the ORF category, with a function that is uncertain. V shed 6 bases and J shed 3 bases, with 12 bases lying between them. The CDR3 runs to 13 residues. DNA of the CDR3: TGCGCCAGCAGATACCGACAGGTCTACGAGCAGTACTTC. Translated: CASRYRQVYEQYF.

The rearrangement uses TRBV25-1 and TRBJ1-5; unclear D gene. The CDR3 extends over 14 amino acids. V lost 4 bases and J lost 7, with 14 bases in between. Germline loops: CDR1 MGHDK, CDR2 SYGVNS. This CDR3 is CASSATRGSQPQHF. The CDR3, as DNA: TGTGCCAGCAGTGCAACCCGAGGTAGCCAGCCCCAGCATTTT.

The J gene is TRBJ2-7, the V gene TRBV13; D is possibly TRBD1 (6 bases). V lost 1 base, J lost 2 bases, and 15 bases lay in between. This CDR3 has 16 amino acids. Germline assignment: CDR1 PRHDT and CDR2 FYEKMQ (reference sequence). CDR3 region: CASSLDLQGNPYEQYF. The CDR3 DNA reads as TGTGCCAGCAGCTTAGACCTACAGGGAAACCCCTACGAGCAGTACTTC. The entire variable domain, with the rest obtained from reference TRBV13 and TRBJ2-7, is as follows: AAGVIQSPRHLIKEKRETATLKCYPIPRHDTVYWYQQGPGQDPQFLISFYEKMQSDKGSIPDRFSAQQFSDYHSELNMSSLELGDSALYFCASSLDLQGNPYEQYFGPGTRLTVT.

The V call is TRBV19, the J call TRBJ1-2; D gene uncertain. V was cut by 2 bases and J by 3 bases, with 13 bases left in between. Germline lookup yields CDR1 LNHDA and CDR2 SQIVND (reference sequence). The CDR3 sequence is 15 residues long. CDR3 sequence reads: CASSILTEIDYGYTF. In nucleotides, the CDR3 is TGTGCCAGTAGTATATTAACGGAGATAGACTATGGCTACACCTTC.

This clone showed up just once. The chain joins TRBV7-2 to TRBJ2-7; 7 nucleotides align to TRBD2. Trimming cost V 5 bases and J 0 bases; bases outside gene matches: 10. Per germline, CDR1 SGHTA and CDR2 FQGNSA. The CDR3 sequence is 16 residues long. This chain's CDR3 is CASSPSLAVSSYEQYF. CDR3 coding DNA: TGTGCCAGCAGCCCCAGCCTAGCGGTAAGCTCCTACGAGCAGTACTTC.

The chain joins TRBV7-2 to TRBJ2-1; 7 positions agree with TRBD1. CDR1 and CDR2 (germline): SGHTA, FQGNSA. V lost 5 bases to trimming and J lost 0 bases; unmatched junction nucleotides: 7. The CDR3 is 16 residues long. The CDR3 DNA follows: TGTGCCAGCAGCCCGGACAGGTCCAGCTCCTACAATGAGCAGTTCTTC. Encoded protein: CASSPDRSSSYNEQFF.